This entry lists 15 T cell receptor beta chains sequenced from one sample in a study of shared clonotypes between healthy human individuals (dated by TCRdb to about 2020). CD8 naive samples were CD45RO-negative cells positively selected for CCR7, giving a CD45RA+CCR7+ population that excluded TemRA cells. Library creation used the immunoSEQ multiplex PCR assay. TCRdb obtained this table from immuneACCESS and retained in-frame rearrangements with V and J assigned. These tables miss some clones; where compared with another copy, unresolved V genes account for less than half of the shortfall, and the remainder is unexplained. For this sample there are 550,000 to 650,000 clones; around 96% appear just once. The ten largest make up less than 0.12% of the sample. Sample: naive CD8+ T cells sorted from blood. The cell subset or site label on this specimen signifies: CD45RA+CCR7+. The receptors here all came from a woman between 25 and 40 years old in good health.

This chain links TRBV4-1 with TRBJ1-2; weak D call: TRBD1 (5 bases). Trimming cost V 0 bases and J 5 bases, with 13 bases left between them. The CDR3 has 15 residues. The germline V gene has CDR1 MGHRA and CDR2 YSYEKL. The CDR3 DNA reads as TGCGCCAGCAGCCAAGATCAAGGGGCTTTATATGGCTACACCTTC. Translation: CASSQDQGALYGYTF.

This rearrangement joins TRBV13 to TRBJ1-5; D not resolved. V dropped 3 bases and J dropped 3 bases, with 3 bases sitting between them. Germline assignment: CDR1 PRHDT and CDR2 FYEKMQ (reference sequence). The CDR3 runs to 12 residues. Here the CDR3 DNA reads TGTGCCAGCAGCTTTTTCAATCAGCCCCAGCATTTT. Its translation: CASSFFNQPQHF.

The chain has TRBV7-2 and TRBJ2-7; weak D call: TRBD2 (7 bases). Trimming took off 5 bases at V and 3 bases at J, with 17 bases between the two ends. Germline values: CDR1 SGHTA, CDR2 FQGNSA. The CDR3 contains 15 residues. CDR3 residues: CASSQGMREHYEQYF. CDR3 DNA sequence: TGTGCCAGCAGCCAGGGGATGCGGGAGCACTACGAGCAGTACTTC.

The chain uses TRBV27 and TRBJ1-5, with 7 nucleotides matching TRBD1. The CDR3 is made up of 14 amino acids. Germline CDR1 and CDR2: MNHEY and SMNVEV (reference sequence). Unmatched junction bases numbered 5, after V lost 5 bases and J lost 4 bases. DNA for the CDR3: TGTGCCAGCAGTCACCCAGGGGGGAATCAGCCCCAGCATTTT. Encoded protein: CASSHPGGNQPQHF.

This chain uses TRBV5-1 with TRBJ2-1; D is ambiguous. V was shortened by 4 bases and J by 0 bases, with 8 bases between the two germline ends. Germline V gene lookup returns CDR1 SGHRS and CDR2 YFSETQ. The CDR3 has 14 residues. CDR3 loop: CASSTRSSYNEQFF. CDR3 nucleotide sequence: TGCGCCAGCAGCACCCGGAGCTCCTACAATGAGCAGTTCTTC.

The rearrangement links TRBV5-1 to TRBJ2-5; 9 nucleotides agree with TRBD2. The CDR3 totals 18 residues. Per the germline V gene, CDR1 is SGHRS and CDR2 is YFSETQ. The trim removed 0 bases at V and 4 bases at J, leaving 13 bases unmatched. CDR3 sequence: CASSLASVAGVVIETQYF. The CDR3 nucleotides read TGCGCCAGCAGCTTGGCCTCGGTAGCGGGAGTAGTGATAGAGACCCAGTACTTC.

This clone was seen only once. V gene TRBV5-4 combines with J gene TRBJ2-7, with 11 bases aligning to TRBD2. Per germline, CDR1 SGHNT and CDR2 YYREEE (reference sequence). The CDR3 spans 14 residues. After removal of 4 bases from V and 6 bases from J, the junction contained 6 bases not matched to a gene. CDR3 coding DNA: TGTGCCAGCAGCAAGACTAGCGGGACCCTCGAGCAGTACTTC. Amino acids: CASSKTSGTLEQYF.

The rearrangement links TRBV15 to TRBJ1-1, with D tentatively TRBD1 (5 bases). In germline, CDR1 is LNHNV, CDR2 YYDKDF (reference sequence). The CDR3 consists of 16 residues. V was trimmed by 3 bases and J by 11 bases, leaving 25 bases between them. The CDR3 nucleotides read TGTGCCACCAGCAGCACACCCGAGGGGCCATTGAGGCAGGCTTTCTTT. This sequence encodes CATSSTPEGPLRQAFF.

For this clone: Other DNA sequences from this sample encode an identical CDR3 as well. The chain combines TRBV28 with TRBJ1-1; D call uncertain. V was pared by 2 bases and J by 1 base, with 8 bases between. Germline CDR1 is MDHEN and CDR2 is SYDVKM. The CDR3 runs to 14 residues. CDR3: CASSLVTGNTEAFF. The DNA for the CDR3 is TGTGCCAGCAGTTTAGTCACGGGGAACACTGAAGCTTTCTTT.

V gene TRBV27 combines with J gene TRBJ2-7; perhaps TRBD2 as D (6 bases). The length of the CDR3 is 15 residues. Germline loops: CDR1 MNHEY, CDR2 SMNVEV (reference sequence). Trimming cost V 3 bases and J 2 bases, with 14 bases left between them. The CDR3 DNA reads TGTGCCAGCAGTTTTGCCCTAGCGCCTACCTACGAGCAGTACTTC. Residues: CASSFALAPTYEQYF.

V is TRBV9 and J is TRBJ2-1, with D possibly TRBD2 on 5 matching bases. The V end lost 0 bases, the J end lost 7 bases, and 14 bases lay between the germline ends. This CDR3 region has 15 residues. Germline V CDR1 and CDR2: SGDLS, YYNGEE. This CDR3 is CASSVGDFGGNEQFF. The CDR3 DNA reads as TGTGCCAGCAGCGTAGGCGATTTTGGCGGGAATGAGCAGTTCTTC.

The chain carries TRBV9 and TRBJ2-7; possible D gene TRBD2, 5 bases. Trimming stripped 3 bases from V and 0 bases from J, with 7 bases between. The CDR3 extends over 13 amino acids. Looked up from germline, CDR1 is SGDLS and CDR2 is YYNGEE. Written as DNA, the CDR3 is TGTGCCAGCAGCGGAGGGAGCTCCTACGAGCAGTACTTC. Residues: CASSGGSSYEQYF.

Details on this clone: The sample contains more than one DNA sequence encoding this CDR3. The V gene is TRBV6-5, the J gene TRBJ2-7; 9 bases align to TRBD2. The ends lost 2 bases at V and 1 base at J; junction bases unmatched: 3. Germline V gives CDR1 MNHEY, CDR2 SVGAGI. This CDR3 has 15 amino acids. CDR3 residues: CASSYRLAGSYEQYF. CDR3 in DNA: TGTGCCAGCAGTTACCGGCTAGCGGGATCCTACGAGCAGTACTTC.

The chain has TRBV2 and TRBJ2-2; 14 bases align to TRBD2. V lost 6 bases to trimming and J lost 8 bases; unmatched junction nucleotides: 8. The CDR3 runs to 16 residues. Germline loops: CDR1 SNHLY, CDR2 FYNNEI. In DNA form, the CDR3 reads TGTGCCAGCAGCCGACTAGCGGGAGGGCCTGGTGGGGAGCTGTTTTTT. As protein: CASSRLAGGPGGELFF.

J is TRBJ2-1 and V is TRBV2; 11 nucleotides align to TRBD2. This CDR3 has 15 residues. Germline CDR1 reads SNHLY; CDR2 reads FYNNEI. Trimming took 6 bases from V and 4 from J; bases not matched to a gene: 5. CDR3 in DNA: TGTGCCAGCAGACTAGCGGGGGAGGGGTACAATGAGCAGTTCTTC. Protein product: CASRLAGEGYNEQFF.